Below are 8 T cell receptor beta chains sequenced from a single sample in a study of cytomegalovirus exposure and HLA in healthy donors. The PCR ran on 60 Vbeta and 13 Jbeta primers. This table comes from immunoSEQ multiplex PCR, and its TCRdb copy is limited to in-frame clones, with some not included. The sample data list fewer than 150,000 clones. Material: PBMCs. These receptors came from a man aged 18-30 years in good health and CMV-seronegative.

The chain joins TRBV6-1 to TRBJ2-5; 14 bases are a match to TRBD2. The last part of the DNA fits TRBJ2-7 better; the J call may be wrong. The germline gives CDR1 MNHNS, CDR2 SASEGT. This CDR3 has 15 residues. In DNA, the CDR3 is TGTGCCAGCGAAGCGACTAGCGGGGGGGCCTACGAGCAGTACTTC. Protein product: CASEATSGGAYEQYF.

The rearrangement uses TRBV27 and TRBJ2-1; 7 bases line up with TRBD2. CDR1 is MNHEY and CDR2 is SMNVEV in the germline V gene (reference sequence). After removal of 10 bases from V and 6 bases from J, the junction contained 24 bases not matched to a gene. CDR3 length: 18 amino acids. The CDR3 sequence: CATILRPGGPPFSNEQFF. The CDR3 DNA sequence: TGTGCCACCATCCTTCGGCCGGGGGGTCCTCCGTTTTCCAATGAGCAGTTCTTC.

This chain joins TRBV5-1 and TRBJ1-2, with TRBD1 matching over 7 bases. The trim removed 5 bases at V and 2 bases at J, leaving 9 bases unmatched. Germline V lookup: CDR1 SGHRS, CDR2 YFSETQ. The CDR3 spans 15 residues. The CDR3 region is CASSFSPGQNYGYTF. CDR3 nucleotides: TGCGCCAGCAGTTTTAGCCCGGGACAGAACTATGGCTACACCTTC.

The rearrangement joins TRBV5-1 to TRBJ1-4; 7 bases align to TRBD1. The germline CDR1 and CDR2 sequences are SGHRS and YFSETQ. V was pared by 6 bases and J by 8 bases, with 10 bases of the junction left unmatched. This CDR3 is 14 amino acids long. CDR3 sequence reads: CASTTGVRKEKLFF. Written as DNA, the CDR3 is TGCGCCAGCACCACAGGGGTGAGGAAGGAAAAACTGTTTTTT.

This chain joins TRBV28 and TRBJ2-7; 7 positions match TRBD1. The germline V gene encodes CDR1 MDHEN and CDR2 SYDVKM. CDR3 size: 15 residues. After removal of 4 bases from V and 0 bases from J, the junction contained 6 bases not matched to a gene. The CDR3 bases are TGTGCCAGCAGTTCTACAGGGGACAGCTCCTACGAGCAGTACTTC. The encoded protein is CASSSTGDSSYEQYF.

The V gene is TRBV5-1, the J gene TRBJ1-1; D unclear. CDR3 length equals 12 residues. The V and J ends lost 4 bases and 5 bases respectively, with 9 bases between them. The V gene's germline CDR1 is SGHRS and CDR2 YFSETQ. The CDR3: CASSPGGTEAFF. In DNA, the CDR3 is TGCGCCAGCAGCCCCGGTGGTACTGAAGCTTTCTTT.

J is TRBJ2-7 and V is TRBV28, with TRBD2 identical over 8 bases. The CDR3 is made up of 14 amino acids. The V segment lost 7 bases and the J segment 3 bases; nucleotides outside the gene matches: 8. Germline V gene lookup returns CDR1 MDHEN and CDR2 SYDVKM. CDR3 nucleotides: TGTGCCAGCATCACTGCCGGGACTAGCTACGAGCAGTACTTC. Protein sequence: CASITAGTSYEQYF.

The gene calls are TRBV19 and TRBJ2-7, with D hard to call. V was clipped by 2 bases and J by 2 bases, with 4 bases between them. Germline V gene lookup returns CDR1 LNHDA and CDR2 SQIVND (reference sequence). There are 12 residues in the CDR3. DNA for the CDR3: TGTGCCAGTAGTATAAACACCTACGAGCAGTACTTC. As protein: CASSINTYEQYF.